Below, 5 T cell receptor beta chains from the same sample are listed, as sequenced in a study of blood T cell repertoires in COVID-19. Some clones are missing from TCRdb's copy, which holds only in-frame ones; the method was immunoSEQ multiplex PCR. Found here are approximately 300,000 clones, 75% to 90% of them singletons; the top ten hold around 0.88%. The sequenced sample was peripheral blood. Receptors originate from a man aged 30 to 45 with acute or convalescent COVID-19.

This clone is a singleton in its sample. The chain carries TRBV7-9 and TRBJ1-4, with 10 bases aligning to TRBD1. Germline V lookup: CDR1 SEHNR, CDR2 FQNEAQ (reference sequence). The CDR3 is made up of 14 amino acids. The trim removed 5 bases at V and 5 bases at J, leaving 2 bases unmatched. CDR3: CASSVGQGNEKLFF. In DNA form, the CDR3 reads TGTGCCAGCAGCGTGGGACAGGGGAATGAAAAACTGTTTTTT.

The V call is TRBV7-8, the J call TRBJ1-5; D may be TRBD1 (6 bases). Looked up from germline, CDR1 is SGHVS and CDR2 is FQNEAQ. Trimming took 2 bases from V and 4 from J, leaving 18 bases between them. The CDR3 totals 17 residues. This CDR3 reads CASSLYGRGAGNQPQHF. DNA for the CDR3: TGTGCCAGCAGCTTATACGGCAGGGGAGCCGGGAATCAGCCCCAGCATTTT.

V gene TRBV5-6 combines with J gene TRBJ2-1; D possibly corresponds to TRBD2 (6 bases). Germline V lookup: CDR1 SGHDT, CDR2 YYEEEE. This CDR3 comprises 14 residues. V was trimmed by 2 bases and J by 4 bases, leaving 10 bases between them. In DNA, the CDR3 is TGTGCCAGCAGCTTTCCAGCGGGTTACAATGAGCAGTTCTTC. Translated: CASSFPAGYNEQFF.

This clone occurred a few times. The gene calls are TRBV19 and TRBJ1-1; 9 positions agree with TRBD1. The CDR3 length is 16 residues. Trimming at V came to 3 bases and at J to 1 base, leaving 6 bases not matched to a gene. Germline CDR1 and CDR2: LNHDA and SQIVND (reference sequence). The CDR3 is CASSIYRDRANTEAFF. The CDR3 region has the DNA TGTGCCAGTAGTATCTACCGGGACAGGGCGAACACTGAAGCTTTCTTT.

V usage is TRBV6-6 and J usage is TRBJ2-3, with 9 bases fitting TRBD2. V was pared by 7 bases and J by 6 bases, with 11 bases of the junction left unmatched. Looked up from germline, CDR1 is MNHNY and CDR2 is SVGAGI (reference sequence). The CDR3 has 15 amino acids. In DNA form, the CDR3 reads TGTGCCAGCAATGCCGGGCTAGCGGGGAAGGATACGCAGTATTTT. Its translation: CASNAGLAGKDTQYF.